This T cell receptor beta chain was sequenced for a study of Graves' ophthalmopathy and Graves' hyperthyroidism. In the study overall: Peripheral blood was obtained at first diagnosis, ahead of any treatment.

CDR3 size: 13 residues. Germline lookup yields CDR1 DFQATT and CDR2 SNEGSKA (reference sequence). Trimming pared 1 base from V and 0 bases from J, leaving 6 bases between. Amplified TCR beta CDR3 regions were obtained using RNA transcripts as template. The authors performed first-round RT-PCR with HTBI primers and then a second-round multiplex PCR. MiXCR was run by TCRdb on the multiplex PCR reads, yielding one entry per CDR3 protein. This sample yields hundreds of thousands of distinct CDR3 sequences, of which approximately 40% are seen a single time; approximately 43% belongs to the top ten. V and J are TRBV20-1 and TRBJ1-2; no firm D call. This TCR came from an adult man with Graves' ophthalmopathy. Source material: peripheral blood. The CDR3 loop reads CSARGDTNYGYTF. The DNA of the CDR3 is TGCAGTGCTAGAGGCGATACTAACTATGGCTACACCTTC.